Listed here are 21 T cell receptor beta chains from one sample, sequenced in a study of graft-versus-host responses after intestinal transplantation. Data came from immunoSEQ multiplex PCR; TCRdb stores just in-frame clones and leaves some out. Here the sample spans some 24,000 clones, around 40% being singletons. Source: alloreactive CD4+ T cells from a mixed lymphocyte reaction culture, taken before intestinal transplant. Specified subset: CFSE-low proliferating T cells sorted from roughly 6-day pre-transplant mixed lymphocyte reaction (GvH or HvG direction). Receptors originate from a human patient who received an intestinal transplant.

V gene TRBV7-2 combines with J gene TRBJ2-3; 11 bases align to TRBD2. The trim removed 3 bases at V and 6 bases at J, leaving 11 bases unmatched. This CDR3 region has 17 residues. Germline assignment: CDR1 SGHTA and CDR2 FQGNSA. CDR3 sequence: CASSLGTSGLGADTQYF. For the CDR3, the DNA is TGTGCCAGCAGCTTGGGGACTAGCGGTCTGGGCGCGGATACGCAGTATTTT. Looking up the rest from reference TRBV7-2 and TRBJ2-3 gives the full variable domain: GAGVSQSPSNKVTEKGKDVELRCDPISGHTALYWYRQSLGQGLEFLIYFQGNSAPDKSGLPSDRFSAERTGGSVSTLTIQRTQQEDSAVYLCASSLGTSGLGADTQYFGPGTRLTVL.

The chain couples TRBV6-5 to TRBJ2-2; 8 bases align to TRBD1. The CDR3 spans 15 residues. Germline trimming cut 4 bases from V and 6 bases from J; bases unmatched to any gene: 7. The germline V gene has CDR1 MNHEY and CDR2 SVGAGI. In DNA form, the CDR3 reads TGTGCCAGCAGTTCCCGGACAGGGTCGGCCGGGGAGCTGTTTTTT. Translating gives CASSSRTGSAGELFF.

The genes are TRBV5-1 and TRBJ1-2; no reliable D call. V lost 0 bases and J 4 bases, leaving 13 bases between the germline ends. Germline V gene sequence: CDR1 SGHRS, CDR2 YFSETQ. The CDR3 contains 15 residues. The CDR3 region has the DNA TGCGCCAGCAGCTTGGGGAGAGGCTCAACCTATGGCTACACCTTC. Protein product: CASSLGRGSTYGYTF. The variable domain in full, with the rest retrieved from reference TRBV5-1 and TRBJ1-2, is KAGVTQTPRYLIKTRGQQVTLSCSPISGHRSVSWYQQTPGQGLQFLFEYFSETQRNKGNFPGRFSGRQFSNSRSEMNVSTLELGDSALYLCASSLGRGSTYGYTFGSGTRLTVV.

This CDR3 is CASSADLARDEKLFF. The DNA of the CDR3 is TGTGCCAGCAGCGCCGATTTGGCCCGGGATGAAAAACTGTTTTTT. The rearrangement joins TRBV9 to TRBJ1-4, with unresolved D. Trimming took 3 bases from V and 6 from J, leaving 15 bases between them. Germline V gene sequence: CDR1 SGDLS, CDR2 YYNGEE. The CDR3 has 15 residues.

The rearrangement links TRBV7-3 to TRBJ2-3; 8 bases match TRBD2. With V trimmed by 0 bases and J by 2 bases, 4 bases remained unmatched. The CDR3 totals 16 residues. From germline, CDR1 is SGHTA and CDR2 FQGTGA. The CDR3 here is CASSLTPGGVTDTQYF. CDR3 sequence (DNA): TGTGCCAGCAGCTTAACTCCCGGGGGGGTCACAGATACGCAGTATTTT.

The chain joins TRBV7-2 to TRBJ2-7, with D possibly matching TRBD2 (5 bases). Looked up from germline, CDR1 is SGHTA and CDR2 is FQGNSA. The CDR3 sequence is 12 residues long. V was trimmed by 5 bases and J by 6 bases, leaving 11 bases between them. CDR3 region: CASSPGISEQYF. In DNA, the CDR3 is TGTGCCAGCAGCCCCGGGATTAGCGAGCAGTACTTC.

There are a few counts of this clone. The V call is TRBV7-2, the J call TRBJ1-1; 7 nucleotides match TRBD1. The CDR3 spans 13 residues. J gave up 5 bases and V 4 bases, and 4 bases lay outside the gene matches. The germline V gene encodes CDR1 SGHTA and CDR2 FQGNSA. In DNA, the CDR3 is TGTGCCAGCAGCTCCCGCAGGGGGACTGAAGCTTTCTTT. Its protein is CASSSRRGTEAFF.

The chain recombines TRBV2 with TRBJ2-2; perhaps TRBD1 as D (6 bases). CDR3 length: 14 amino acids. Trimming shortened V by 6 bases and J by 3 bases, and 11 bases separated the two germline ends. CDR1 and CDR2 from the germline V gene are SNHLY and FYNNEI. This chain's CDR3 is CASRPDRDTGELFF. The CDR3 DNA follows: TGTGCCAGCAGGCCGGACAGAGACACCGGGGAGCTGTTTTTT.

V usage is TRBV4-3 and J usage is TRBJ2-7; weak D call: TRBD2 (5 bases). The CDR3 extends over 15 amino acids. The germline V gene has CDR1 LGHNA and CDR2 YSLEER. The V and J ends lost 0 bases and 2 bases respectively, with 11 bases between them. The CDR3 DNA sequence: TGCGCCAGCAGCCAAGACCCTAGCCGAGCCTACGAGCAGTACTTC. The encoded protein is CASSQDPSRAYEQYF.

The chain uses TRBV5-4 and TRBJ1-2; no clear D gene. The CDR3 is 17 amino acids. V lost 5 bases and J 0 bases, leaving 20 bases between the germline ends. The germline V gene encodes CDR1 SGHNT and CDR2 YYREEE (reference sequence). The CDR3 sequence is CASRRLVSDSSNYGYTF. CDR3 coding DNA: TGTGCCAGCAGGCGTCTAGTGAGCGACTCCTCTAACTATGGCTACACCTTC.

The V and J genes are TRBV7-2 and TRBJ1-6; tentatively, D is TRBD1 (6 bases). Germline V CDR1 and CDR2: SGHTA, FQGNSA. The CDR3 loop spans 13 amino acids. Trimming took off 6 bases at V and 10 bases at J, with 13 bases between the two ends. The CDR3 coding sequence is TGTGCCAGCAGGAACAGGGTTCGATCACCCCTCCACTTT. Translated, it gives CASRNRVRSPLHF.

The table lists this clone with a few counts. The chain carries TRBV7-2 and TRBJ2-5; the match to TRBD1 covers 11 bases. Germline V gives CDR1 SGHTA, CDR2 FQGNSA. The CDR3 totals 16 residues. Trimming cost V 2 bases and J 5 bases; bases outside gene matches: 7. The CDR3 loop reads CASSLSSGQGEETQYF. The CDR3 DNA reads TGTGCCAGCAGCTTATCGTCGGGACAGGGGGAGGAGACCCAGTACTTC.

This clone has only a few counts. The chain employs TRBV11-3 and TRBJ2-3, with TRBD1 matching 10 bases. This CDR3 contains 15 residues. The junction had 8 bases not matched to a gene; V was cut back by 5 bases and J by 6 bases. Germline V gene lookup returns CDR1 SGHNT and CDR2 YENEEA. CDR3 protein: CASSPFGTGADTQYF. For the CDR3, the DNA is TGTGCCAGCAGCCCATTCGGGACAGGGGCGGATACGCAGTATTTT.

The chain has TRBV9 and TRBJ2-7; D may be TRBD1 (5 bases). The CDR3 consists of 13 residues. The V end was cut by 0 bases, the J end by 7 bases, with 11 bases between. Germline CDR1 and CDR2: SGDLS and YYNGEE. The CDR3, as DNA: TGTGCCAGCAGCGTAGAGGGGTTGGGTGAGCAGTACTTC. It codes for CASSVEGLGEQYF.

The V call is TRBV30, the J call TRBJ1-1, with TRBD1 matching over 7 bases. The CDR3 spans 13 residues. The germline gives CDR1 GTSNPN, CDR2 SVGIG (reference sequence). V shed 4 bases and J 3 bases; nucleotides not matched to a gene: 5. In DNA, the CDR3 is TGTGCCTGGACAGGCAGGGGGGACACTGAAGCTTTCTTT. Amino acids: CAWTGRGDTEAFF.

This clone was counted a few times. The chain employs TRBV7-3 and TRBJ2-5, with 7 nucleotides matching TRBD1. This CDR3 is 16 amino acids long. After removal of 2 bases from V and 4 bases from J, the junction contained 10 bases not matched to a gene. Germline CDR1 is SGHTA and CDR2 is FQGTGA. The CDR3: CASSLEYTGARETQYF. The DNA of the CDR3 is TGTGCCAGCAGCTTAGAATATACAGGGGCGAGAGAGACCCAGTACTTC.

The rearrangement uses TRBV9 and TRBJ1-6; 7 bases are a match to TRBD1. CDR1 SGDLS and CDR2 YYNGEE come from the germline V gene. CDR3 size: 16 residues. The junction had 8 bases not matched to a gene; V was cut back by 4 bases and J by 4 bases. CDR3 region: CASSRDTGAYNSPLHF. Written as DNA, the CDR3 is TGTGCCAGCAGCCGTGATACAGGGGCTTATAATTCACCCCTCCACTTT. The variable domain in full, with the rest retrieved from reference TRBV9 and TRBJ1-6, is DSGVTQTPKHLITATGQRVTLRCSPRSGDLSVYWYQQSLDQGLQFLIQYYNGEERAKGNILERFSAQQFPDLHSELNLSSLELGDSALYFCASSRDTGAYNSPLHFGNGTRLTVT.

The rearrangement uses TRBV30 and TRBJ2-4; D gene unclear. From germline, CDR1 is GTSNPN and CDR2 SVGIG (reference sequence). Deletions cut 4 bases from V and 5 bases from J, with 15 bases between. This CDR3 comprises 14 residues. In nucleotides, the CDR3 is TGTGCCTGGACTTTGCAGGCCCGCGAAAACATTCAGTACTTC. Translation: CAWTLQARENIQYF.

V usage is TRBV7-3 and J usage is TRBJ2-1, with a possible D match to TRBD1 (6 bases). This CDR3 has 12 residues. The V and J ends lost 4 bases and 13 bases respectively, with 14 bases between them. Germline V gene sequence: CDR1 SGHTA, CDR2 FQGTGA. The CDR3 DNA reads TGTGCCAGCAGCTCCGATGACAGGACCCAGTTCTTC. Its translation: CASSSDDRTQFF.

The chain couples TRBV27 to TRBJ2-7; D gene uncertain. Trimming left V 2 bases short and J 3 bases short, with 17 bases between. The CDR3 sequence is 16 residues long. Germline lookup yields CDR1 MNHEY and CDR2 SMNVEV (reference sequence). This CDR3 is CASSLALPIHLYEQYF. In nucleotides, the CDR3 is TGTGCCAGCAGTTTAGCACTCCCGATTCACCTCTACGAGCAGTACTTC.

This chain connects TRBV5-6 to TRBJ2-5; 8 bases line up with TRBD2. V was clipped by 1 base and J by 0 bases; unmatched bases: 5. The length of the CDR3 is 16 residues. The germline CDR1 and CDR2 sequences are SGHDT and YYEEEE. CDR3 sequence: CASSLYSGAYQETQYF. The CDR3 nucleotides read TGTGCCAGCAGCTTGTATAGCGGGGCCTACCAAGAGACCCAGTACTTC.